Following are 20 T cell receptor beta chains from one sample sequenced in a study of human T cells and chemical hapten exposure. Stated time point: healthy volunteer bleed at 6 weeks. The template was total RNA from unfractionated whole blood. Using its own MiXCR run on the RACE reads, TCRdb lists one record per CDR3 protein. The sample has about 77,000 distinct CDR3 sequences, about 9.2% seen once. The sequenced sample was whole blood. The source is a female donor in good health. Some clones in this sample may be carry-over from other donors' samples.

The V gene is TRBV6-5, the J gene TRBJ2-6; D is possibly TRBD1 (5 bases). The germline gives CDR1 MNHEY, CDR2 SVGAGI. Trimming took 6 bases from V and 0 from J, leaving 9 bases between them. There are 15 residues in the CDR3. As DNA, the CDR3 is TGTGCCAGCAGCGACGACAGCTCTGGGGCCAACGTCCTGACTTTC. Translating it yields CASSDDSSGANVLTF.

The genes are TRBV29-1 and TRBJ2-3; D is uncertain. Deletions cut 7 bases from V and 2 bases from J, with 10 bases between. Germline CDR1 and CDR2: SQVTM and ANQGSEA. This CDR3 has 12 amino acids. The chain's CDR3 is CSDSKYTDTQYF. The CDR3 DNA follows: TGCAGCGACTCCAAGTACACAGATACGCAGTATTTT.

About this clonotype itself: This sequence may be a read error, since a much larger clone differs from it by one base. V gene TRBV19 combines with J gene TRBJ1-5, with 10 nucleotides matching TRBD1. Germline V gene data show CDR1 as LNHDA and CDR2 as SQIVND (reference sequence). The CDR3 runs 15 residues. The CDR3 bases are TGTGCCAGTAGAAATCCGGGACAGGGGAATCAGCCCCAGAATTTT. Translation gives CASRNPGQGNQPQNF.

This clonotype was detected only a few times. J is TRBJ2-3 and V is TRBV6-6; D gene unclear. Between the trimmed V and J ends, which lost 7 bases and 0 bases, there was a span of 23 bases. The V gene's germline CDR1 is MNHNY and CDR2 SVGAGI (reference sequence). The CDR3 is made up of 18 amino acids. This CDR3 reads CASTPLAPGYSSTDTQYF. CDR3 DNA sequence: TGTGCCAGCACCCCCCTTGCCCCCGGGTACTCTAGCACAGATACGCAGTATTTT.

This clonotype has at least ten counts. The chain couples TRBV6-2 or TRBV6-3 to TRBJ2-6; 7 bases align to TRBD2. Trimming removed 7 bases from V and 0 bases from J; junction bases left unmatched: 6. The CDR3 contains 16 residues. Germline V CDR1 and CDR2: MNHEY, SVGEGT. In DNA form, the CDR3 reads TGTGCCAGCAATATGGGAGGGGACTCTGGGGCCAACGTCCTGACTTTC. Protein sequence: CASNMGGDSGANVLTF.

This clonotype appeared a few times. The J gene is TRBJ2-2, the V gene TRBV2, with no clear D. Trimming cost V 2 bases and J 2 bases, with 6 bases left between them. The V gene's germline CDR1 is SNHLY and CDR2 FYNNEI. This CDR3 region has 14 residues. The CDR3: CASSELPNTGELFF. The CDR3 DNA reads TGTGCCAGCAGTGAACTCCCCAACACCGGGGAGCTGTTTTTT. The whole variable domain, remainder taken from reference TRBV2 and TRBJ2-2, is EPEVTQTPSHQVTQMGQEVILRCVPISNHLYFYWYRQILGQKVEFLVSFYNNEISEKSEIFDDQFSVERPDGSNFTLKIRSTKLEDSAMYFCASSELPNTGELFFGEGSRLTVL.

This clonotype was seen repeatedly, ten times or more. The rearrangement links TRBV12-3 or TRBV12-4 to TRBJ2-7; D ambiguous. V was trimmed by 1 base and J by 3 bases, leaving 7 bases between them. This CDR3 comprises 13 residues. The CDR3 here is CASSLESGYEQYF. CDR3 sequence (DNA): TGTGCCAGCAGTTTAGAGTCCGGCTACGAGCAGTACTTC.

This clonotype was observed many times. This chain uses TRBV20-1 with TRBJ1-1, with D perhaps TRBD1 (6 bases). From germline, CDR1 is DFQATT and CDR2 SNEGSKA (reference sequence). Trimming removed 6 bases at V and 1 base at J, with 12 bases between. The CDR3 spans 13 residues. For the CDR3, the DNA is TGCAGTGCGCTGAACAGGGCGAACACTGAAGCTTTCTTT. It translates to CSALNRANTEAFF.

This clonotype showed up just a few times. This rearrangement joins TRBV13 to TRBJ2-7; no firm D call. This CDR3 has 11 residues. The germline V and J ends were trimmed by 8 bases and 4 bases, with 9 bases remaining between them. Germline lookup yields CDR1 PRHDT and CDR2 FYEKMQ (reference sequence). CDR3 in amino acids: CASGREYEQYF. The CDR3 nucleotides are TGTGCCAGCGGTCGAGAGTACGAGCAGTACTTC.

The CDR3 here is CASSSTGYQETQYF. In nucleotides, the CDR3 is TGTGCCAGCAGCTCCACAGGTTACCAAGAGACCCAGTACTTC. The rearrangement links TRBV7-2 to TRBJ2-5; the D gene is possibly TRBD1 (5 bases). The ends were cut back, 4 bases at V and 0 bases at J, with 9 bases in the middle. This CDR3 has 14 amino acids. CDR1 and CDR2 (germline): SGHTA, FQGNSA. Supplemented by reference TRBV7-2 and TRBJ2-5, the full variable domain reads GAGVSQSPSNKVTEKGKDVELRCDPISGHTALYWYRQSLGQGLEFLIYFQGNSAPDKSGLPSDRFSAERTGGSVSTLTIQRTQQEDSAVYLCASSSTGYQETQYFGPGTRLLVL.

There are many counts of this clonotype. This sequence joins TRBV20-1 and TRBJ1-1; no clear D. The ends were cut back, 1 base at V and 9 bases at J, with 12 bases in the middle. Per germline, CDR1 DFQATT and CDR2 SNEGSKA (reference sequence). CDR3 length equals 12 residues. This CDR3 reads CSARGVGFQAFF. CDR3 in DNA: TGCAGTGCTAGAGGAGTCGGGTTCCAAGCTTTCTTT.

This clonotype was detected only a few times. V usage is TRBV6-2 or TRBV6-3 and J usage is TRBJ1-6; D not certain. V was shortened by 6 bases and J by 10 bases, with 13 bases between the two germline ends. The CDR3 totals 13 residues. From germline, CDR1 is MNHEY and CDR2 SVGEGT. The CDR3 loop is CASSYGVESPLHF. The CDR3 nucleotides are TGTGCCAGCAGCTACGGCGTTGAATCACCCCTCCACTTT.

This clonotype was counted only a few times. The rearrangement uses TRBV12-3 or TRBV12-4 and TRBJ1-1; D might be TRBD1 (5 bases). The V end was cut by 1 base, the J end by 0 bases, with 9 bases between. The CDR3 runs to 15 residues. The CDR3, as DNA: TGTGCCAGCAGTTTAGAAGGGGTTATGAACACTGAAGCTTTCTTT. Residues: CASSLEGVMNTEAFF.

This clonotype was counted only a few times. The V call is TRBV7-2, the J call TRBJ1-4; 8 positions match TRBD1. In germline, CDR1 is SGHTA, CDR2 FQGNSA. Germline trimming cut 5 bases from V and 6 bases from J; bases unmatched to any gene: 8. The CDR3 is 15 amino acids. As DNA, the CDR3 is TGTGCCAGCAGCCAGACCGGGACAGGAGATGAAAAACTGTTTTTT. Its protein product is CASSQTGTGDEKLFF.

Turning to this clonotype: A much larger clone lies one base from this, so it may be a read error. The V call is TRBV4-3, the J call TRBJ1-1, with 8 bases matching TRBD1. The CDR3 spans 16 residues. Looked up from germline, CDR1 is LGHNA and CDR2 is YSLEER. This chain's CDR3 is CAGSQERATQGVGAFF. As DNA, the CDR3 is TGCGCCGGCAGCCAAGAGAGGGCCACACAGGGGGTTGGAGCTTTCTTT.

This sequence joins TRBV12-3 or TRBV12-4 and TRBJ1-4, with 8 positions matching TRBD1. The CDR3 covers 13 residues. V dropped 3 bases and J dropped 8; count of bases not matched to a gene: 2. The CDR3 DNA follows: TGTGCCAGCAGTTTGTACAGGGGGGAAAAACTGTTTTTT. It codes for CASSLYRGEKLFF.

Ten or more counts support this clonotype. The chain combines TRBV12-3 or TRBV12-4 with TRBJ1-4, with D possibly being TRBD1 (5 bases). The CDR3 length is 13 residues. V was clipped by 5 bases and J by 8 bases, with 12 bases between them. Here the CDR3 DNA reads TGTGCCAGCAGTCCGCAGGGCCGGGAAAAACTGTTTTTT. This codes for CASSPQGREKLFF.

There are a few counts of this clonotype. CDR3 nucleotides: TGCAGTGCTAGTAGAACAGGGGCCTCAAGACCTGGAACGACTTCACCCCTCCACTTT. The encoded protein is CSASRTGASRPGTTSPLHF. The rearrangement joins TRBV20-1 to TRBJ1-6, with 7 nucleotides matching TRBD1. V was clipped by 3 bases and J by 9 bases; unmatched bases: 23. The CDR3 consists of 19 residues. The V gene's germline CDR1 is DFQATT and CDR2 SNEGSKA (reference sequence).

This clonotype was counted ten times or more. V gene TRBV4-3 combines with J gene TRBJ1-6, with D unresolved. CDR1 and CDR2 from the germline V gene are LGHNA and YSLEER. The length of the CDR3 is 13 residues. Trimming left V 0 bases short and J 6 bases short, with 3 bases between. The CDR3 DNA follows: TGCGCCAGCAGCCAAGACCTTAATTCACCCCTCCACTTT. Its protein is CASSQDLNSPLHF.

The sample holds a few counts of this clonotype. V gene TRBV7-2 combines with J gene TRBJ2-2; 11 nucleotides agree with TRBD1. CDR1 and CDR2 from the germline V gene are SGHTA and FQGNSA. The CDR3 contains 17 residues. Germline trimming cut 5 bases from V and 7 bases from J; bases unmatched to any gene: 12. The CDR3, as DNA: TGTGCCAGCAGCCTTCCCGGACAGGGGGCAATCGGCGGGGAGCTGTTTTTT. This translates into CASSLPGQGAIGGELFF.